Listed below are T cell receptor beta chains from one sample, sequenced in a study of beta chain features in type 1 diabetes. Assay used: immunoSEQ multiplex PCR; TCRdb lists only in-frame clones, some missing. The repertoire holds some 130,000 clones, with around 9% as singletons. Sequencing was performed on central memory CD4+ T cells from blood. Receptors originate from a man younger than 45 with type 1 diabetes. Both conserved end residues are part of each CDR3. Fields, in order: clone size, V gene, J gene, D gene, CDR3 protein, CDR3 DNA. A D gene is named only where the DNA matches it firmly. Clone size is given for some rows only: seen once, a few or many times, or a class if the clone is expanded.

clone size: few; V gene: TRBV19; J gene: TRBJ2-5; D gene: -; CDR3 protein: CASSITDDETQYF; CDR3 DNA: TGTGCCAGTAGTATCACAGACGACGAGACCCAGTACTTC
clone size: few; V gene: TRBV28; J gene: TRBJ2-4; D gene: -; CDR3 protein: CASSLDRRGRGIQYF; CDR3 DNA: TGTGCCAGCAGTTTGGACCGGCGGGGGCGGGGCATTCAGTACTTC
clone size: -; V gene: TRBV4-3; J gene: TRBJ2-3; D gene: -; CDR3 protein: CASSPEDRGIGTQYF; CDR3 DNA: TGCGCCAGCAGCCCGGAGGACCGGGGAATCGGTACGCAGTATTTT
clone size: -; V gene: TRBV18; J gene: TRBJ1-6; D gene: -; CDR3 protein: CASSPPRNSPLHF; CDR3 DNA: TGTGCCAGCTCACCACCGAGAAATTCACCCCTCCACTTT
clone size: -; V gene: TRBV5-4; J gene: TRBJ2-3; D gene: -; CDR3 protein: CASSVRDSRRYDTQYF; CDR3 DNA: TGTGCCAGCAGCGTCCGGGACTCAAGGCGGTACGATACGCAGTATTTT
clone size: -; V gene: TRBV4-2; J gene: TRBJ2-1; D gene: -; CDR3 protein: CASSHSGGGGSGDNEQFF; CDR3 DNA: TGTGCCAGCAGCCATTCTGGGGGCGGGGGCTCAGGAGACAATGAGCAGTTCTTC
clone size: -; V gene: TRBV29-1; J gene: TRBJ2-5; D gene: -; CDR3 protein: CSVEDPKLRETQYF; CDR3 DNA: TGCAGCGTTGAAGACCCCAAACTAAGGGAGACCCAGTACTTC
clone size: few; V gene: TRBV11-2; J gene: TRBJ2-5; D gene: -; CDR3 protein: CASGWSGQETQYF; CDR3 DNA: TGTGCCAGCGGATGGTCGGGGCAAGAGACCCAGTACTTC
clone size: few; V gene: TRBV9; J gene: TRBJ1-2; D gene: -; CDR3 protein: CASSARTGYGYTF; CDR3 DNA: TGTGCCAGCAGCGCCCGGACTGGCTATGGCTACACCTTC
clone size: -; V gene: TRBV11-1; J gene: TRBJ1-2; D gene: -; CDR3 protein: CASSLEGYGYTF; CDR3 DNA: TGTGCCAGCAGCCTAGAGGGGTATGGCTACACCTTC
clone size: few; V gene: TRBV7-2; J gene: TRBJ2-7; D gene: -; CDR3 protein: CASSLAVNSYEQYF; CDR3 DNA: TGTGCCAGCAGCTTAGCGGTCAACAGCTACGAGCAGTACTTC
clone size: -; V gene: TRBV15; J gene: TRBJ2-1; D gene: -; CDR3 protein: CATRQTVYNEQFF; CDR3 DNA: TGTGCCACCAGACAGACGGTCTACAATGAGCAGTTCTTC
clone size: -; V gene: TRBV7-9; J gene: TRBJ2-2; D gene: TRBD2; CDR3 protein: CASSKPGLYTGELFF; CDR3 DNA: TGTGCCAGCAGCAAACCGGGACTATACACCGGGGAGCTGTTTTTT
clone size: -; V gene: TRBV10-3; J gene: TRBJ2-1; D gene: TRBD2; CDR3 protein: CAVSGTSDYNEQFF; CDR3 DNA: TGTGCCGTTTCGGGGACTAGCGACTACAATGAGCAGTTCTTC
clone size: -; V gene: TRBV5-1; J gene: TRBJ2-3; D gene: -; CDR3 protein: CASSQPQGTATDTQYF; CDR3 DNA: TGCGCCAGCAGCCAGCCTCAGGGGACCGCCACAGATACGCAGTATTTT
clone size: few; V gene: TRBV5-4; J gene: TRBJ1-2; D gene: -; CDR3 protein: CASSLVPETNYGYTF; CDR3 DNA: TGTGCCAGCAGCTTGGTCCCAGAAACTAACTATGGCTACACCTTC
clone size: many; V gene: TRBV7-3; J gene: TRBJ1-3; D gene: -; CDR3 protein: CASSSEAQDPGGNTIYF; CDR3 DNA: TGTGCCAGCAGCTCGGAGGCACAAGACCCCGGCGGGAACACCATATATTTT
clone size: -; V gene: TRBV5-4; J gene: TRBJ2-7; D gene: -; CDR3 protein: CASSPLEGEQYF; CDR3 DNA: TGTGCCAGCAGCCCCCTGGAGGGGGAGCAGTACTTC
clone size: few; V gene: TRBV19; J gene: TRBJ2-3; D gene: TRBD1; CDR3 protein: CASSPFEGATDTQYF; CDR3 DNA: TGTGCCAGTAGTCCCTTCGAGGGGGCTACAGATACGCAGTATTTT
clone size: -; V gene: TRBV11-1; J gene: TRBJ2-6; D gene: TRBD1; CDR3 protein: CASSPDRGLGGANVLTF; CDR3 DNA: TGTGCCAGCAGCCCGGACAGGGGGCTAGGTGGGGCCAACGTCCTGACTTTC